Included here is one T cell receptor (beta chain) sequence, with context. This sample was taken from a study of response to subunit inactivated influenza vaccine. From the RT-PCR reads, TCRdb called clonotypes with MiXCR, one entry per CDR3 protein. The table has about 540,000 distinct CDR3 sequences, under 25% seen once. This CDR3 comprises 15 residues. The germline V gene has CDR1 DFQATT and CDR2 SNEGSKA (reference sequence). V gave up 0 bases and J gave up 1 base, with 11 bases separating them. The sample was also linked to a second study, of T cells expressing NK-cell markers. From that second work: The authors generated TCR beta cDNA through 5'RACE template switching with UMIs. The sequencing cohort of eight donors included seven HCMV-seropositive individuals and one seronegative individual. The study found dominant NKG2C+ clonotypes at about 1.0-8% of CD8+ T cells in roughly six donors.

Sequencing used CD4+ T cells sorted from PBMCs, obtained roughly 12 days after vaccination. The gene calls are TRBV20-1 and TRBJ2-3; perhaps D is TRBD1 or TRBD2 (5 bases each). The sequence was collected from a man over 45 who received an inactivated influenza vaccine. The CDR3 bases are TGCAGTGCTAGAGATTGGGGGAGCGGCACAGATACGCAGTATTTT. Translation: CSARDWGSGTDTQYF.